This T cell receptor beta chain was sequenced in a study of blood T cell repertoires in COVID-19. Looking at the study overall: PBMCs, B-cell-depleted T cells, or T cells provided the cDNA or gDNA that made up the material.

The CDR3 has 9 residues if both end residues are counted. CDR1 is DFQATT and CDR2 is SNEGSKA in the germline V gene (reference sequence). Original processing methods: By means of reference gene primer amplification, nucleated cell counts were estimated. TCRdb keeps only in-frame clones here, not all; method: immunoSEQ multiplex PCR. D and trimming come from the DNA, and the V and J calls and clone size come from that table. The sample includes around 100,000 clones, around 87% of them seen just once. About this clone: The conserved final phenylalanine or tryptophan is absent from the CDR3, which likely points to a read error. It is unclear where the CDR3 begins or ends on the DNA, so no DNA is shown, and the CDR3 is as TCRdb lists it.

The chain employs TRBV20-1 and TRBJ2-3; the table's D call TRBD2 went unverified against the DNA. The sample comprised peripheral blood. The receptor comes from a woman aged 80 or older with acute or convalescent COVID-19. The CDR3 loop is CSAEEYYSL.